One and the same sample provided the 30 T cell receptor beta chains below, sequenced in a study of blood T cell repertoires in COVID-19. The assay was immunoSEQ multiplex PCR, and TCRdb's table has in-frame clones only and misses some. The table lists tens of thousands of clones, 70% to 90% of them singletons. The specimen was peripheral blood. These receptors came from a human donor in a cohort sampled during active COVID-19.

The genes are TRBV15 and TRBJ1-1; TRBD1 might be the D (5 bases). This CDR3 contains 13 residues. Germline CDR1 is LNHNV and CDR2 is YYDKDF (reference sequence). The ends were cut back, 3 bases at V and 5 bases at J, with 10 bases in the middle. The CDR3 loop reads CATSRGSGTEAFF. The CDR3 nucleotides are TGTGCCACCAGCAGGGGCTCAGGGACTGAAGCTTTCTTT. The full variable domain, completed using reference TRBV15 and TRBJ1-1, is DAMVIQNPRYQVTQFGKPVTLSCSQTLNHNVMYWYQQKSSQAPKLLFHYYDKDFNNEADTPDNFQSRRPNTSFCFLDIRSPGLGDTAMYLCATSRGSGTEAFFGQGTRLTVV.

The chain uses TRBV19 and TRBJ2-3; 7 positions agree with TRBD2. Germline V CDR1 and CDR2: LNHDA, SQIVND (reference sequence). The CDR3 covers 16 residues. V lost 2 bases and J lost 0; bases outside the gene matches: 5. CDR3: CASSIRTGGSTDTQYF. CDR3 DNA: TGTGCCAGTAGTATACGGACGGGGGGTAGCACAGATACGCAGTATTTT.

The rearrangement links TRBV7-2 to TRBJ1-5; D remains unclear. V was shortened by 3 bases and J by 0 bases, with 6 bases between the two germline ends. The CDR3 loop spans 14 amino acids. Germline V gives CDR1 SGHTA, CDR2 FQGNSA. The CDR3 region is CASSFGFSNQPQHF. As DNA, the CDR3 is TGTGCCAGCAGCTTCGGGTTTAGCAATCAGCCCCAGCATTTT.

The V and J genes are TRBV5-5 and TRBJ2-5; 10 bases match TRBD2. The CDR3 contains 19 residues. V shed 4 bases and J 5 bases; nucleotides not matched to a gene: 20. Germline V gives CDR1 SGHKS, CDR2 YYEKEE (reference sequence). CDR3 DNA: TGTGCCAGCAGCCTCCTCTCTTCGGCTAGCGGGGGCAAACGGGAGACCCAGTACTTC. This sequence encodes CASSLLSSASGGKRETQYF.

This chain connects TRBV10-1 to TRBJ1-6; D uncertain. Germline V CDR1 and CDR2: WNHNN, SYGVQD (reference sequence). Trimming removed 3 bases at V and 5 bases at J, with 5 bases between. The CDR3 has 13 residues. In DNA, the CDR3 is TGCGCCAGCAGTGACAGAAATAATTCACCCCTCCACTTT. It encodes CASSDRNNSPLHF.

This chain uses TRBV7-9 with TRBJ2-3; 8 nucleotides agree with TRBD2. Germline V gene lookup returns CDR1 SEHNR and CDR2 FQNEAQ (reference sequence). Losses at the gene ends were 6 bases for V and 1 base for J; bases not matched to a gene: 18. There are 19 residues in the CDR3. In DNA, the CDR3 is TGTGCCAGCAGACCCCGGACTAGCCCTTTAGGGACCGGCACAGATACGCAGTATTTT. Translation gives CASRPRTSPLGTGTDTQYF.

The chain uses TRBV30 and TRBJ1-3; D call uncertain. Germline assignment: CDR1 GTSNPN and CDR2 SVGIG (reference sequence). The CDR3 is 14 residues long. V dropped 1 base and J dropped 0 bases, with 7 bases sitting between them. CDR3 coding DNA: TGTGCCTGGAGTGCGCTCAGCTCTGGAAACACCATATATTTT. This sequence encodes CAWSALSSGNTIYF. Complete variable domain (other parts from reference TRBV30 and TRBJ1-3): SQTIHQWPATLVQPVGSPLSLECTVEGTSNPNLYWYRQAAGRGLQLLFYSVGIGQISSEVPQNLSASRPQDRQFILSSKKLLLSDSGFYLCAWSALSSGNTIYFGEGSWLTVV.

The rearrangement joins TRBV9 to TRBJ1-2; 8 bases fit TRBD1. Trimming cost V 0 bases and J 7 bases; bases outside gene matches: 5. This CDR3 region has 14 residues. Germline loops: CDR1 SGDLS, CDR2 YYNGEE. The CDR3 DNA is TGTGCCAGCAGCGTAGGTCCAGGGGGCGCTGGCTACACCTTC. This encodes CASSVGPGGAGYTF.

The chain combines TRBV7-2 with TRBJ2-1; 9 bases fit TRBD1. Germline V gene sequence: CDR1 SGHTA, CDR2 FQGNSA. The trim removed 3 bases at V and 0 bases at J, leaving 6 bases unmatched. The CDR3 runs to 17 residues. The CDR3 nucleotides read TGTGCCAGCAGCTTCTGGACAGGGGTCTTCTCCTACAATGAGCAGTTCTTC. Protein product: CASSFWTGVFSYNEQFF.

The V gene is TRBV10-3, the J gene TRBJ2-1; tentative D call: TRBD1 (6 bases). The CDR3 has 17 amino acids. The V gene's germline CDR1 is ENHRY and CDR2 SYGVKD. V shed 4 bases and J shed 0 bases, with 16 bases lying between them. Here the CDR3 reads CAISGSGAKGSYNEQFF. The DNA for the CDR3 is TGTGCCATCAGTGGGTCAGGGGCAAAGGGCTCCTACAATGAGCAGTTCTTC.

In its sample, this clone was seen once. The J gene is TRBJ1-4, the V gene TRBV30; the match to TRBD1 covers 7 bases. V was pared by 3 bases and J by 8 bases, with 12 bases of the junction left unmatched. Germline loops: CDR1 GTSNPN, CDR2 SVGIG (reference sequence). This CDR3 region has 15 residues. DNA of the CDR3: TGTGCCTGGAGCGAGAACAGGGGCGGGCGGGAAAAACTGTTTTTT. The encoded protein is CAWSENRGGREKLFF.

There are a few counts of this clone. The genes are TRBV7-9 and TRBJ1-2, with 7 bases aligning to TRBD1. The V gene's germline CDR1 is SEHNR and CDR2 FQNEAQ (reference sequence). The CDR3 runs 15 residues. V dropped 6 bases and J dropped 7; count of bases not matched to a gene: 14. The CDR3 region has the DNA TGTGCCAGCAGTACTATCAGGGGGAAGGGTGGTGGCTACACCTTC. Amino acids: CASSTIRGKGGGYTF. Full variable domain (rest looked up from reference TRBV7-9 and TRBJ1-2): DTGVSQNPRHKITKRGQNVTFRCDPISEHNRLYWYRQTLGQGPEFLTYFQNEAQLEKSRLLSDRFSAERPKGSFSTLEIQRTEQGDSAMYLCASSTIRGKGGGYTFGSGTRLTVV.

The V gene is TRBV27, the J gene TRBJ1-6; a weak D match, TRBD1 (6 bases). V lost 2 bases, J lost 8 bases, and 13 bases lay in between. The CDR3 length is 15 residues. From germline, CDR1 is MNHEY and CDR2 SMNVEV (reference sequence). CDR3: CASSLRGGHDSPLHF. CDR3 DNA sequence: TGTGCCAGCAGTTTAAGAGGGGGACACGATTCACCCCTCCACTTT.

V gene TRBV6-2 or TRBV6-3 combines with J gene TRBJ2-5; TRBD1 aligns across 7 bases. After removal of 3 bases from V and 5 bases from J, the junction contained 9 bases not matched to a gene. The CDR3 covers 15 residues. In germline, CDR1 is MNHEY, CDR2 SVGEGT. CDR3 DNA: TGTGCCAGCAGTTATAACACAGGGGTTAGGGAGACCCAGTACTTC. Its protein is CASSYNTGVRETQYF.

This clone was seen just once. The rearrangement uses TRBV10-2 and TRBJ1-2, with 7 bases identical to TRBD1. This CDR3 comprises 14 residues. V dropped 7 bases and J dropped 3; count of bases not matched to a gene: 8. The germline CDR1 and CDR2 sequences are WSHSY and SAAADI. The CDR3: CASKDRDSYYGYTF. The CDR3 DNA reads as TGCGCCAGCAAGGACCGGGACAGCTACTATGGCTACACCTTC.

This clone has more than one count but fewer than ten. The chain has TRBV27 and TRBJ2-2, with 8 bases fitting TRBD1. The CDR3 spans 17 residues. V dropped 4 bases and J dropped 5; count of bases not matched to a gene: 12. Germline assignment: CDR1 MNHEY and CDR2 SMNVEV (reference sequence). CDR3 region: CASSSTAQGARTGELFF. In nucleotides, the CDR3 is TGTGCCAGCAGTTCTACCGCTCAGGGGGCGCGTACCGGGGAGCTGTTTTTT.

The rearrangement joins TRBV3-1 (or the pseudogene TRBV3-2) to TRBJ2-7, with 7 bases that match TRBD1. Trimming cost V 4 bases and J 4 bases; bases outside gene matches: 4. Germline CDR1 and CDR2: LGHDT and YNNKEL (reference sequence). The CDR3 contains 13 residues. This CDR3 is CASSRQGGYEQYF. CDR3 nucleotides: TGTGCCAGCAGCCGACAGGGTGGATACGAGCAGTACTTC.

The rearrangement uses TRBV19 and TRBJ2-6; D gene ambiguous. The CDR3 is made up of 14 amino acids. Germline assignment: CDR1 LNHDA and CDR2 SQIVND (reference sequence). V lost 6 bases and J 2 bases, leaving 8 bases between the germline ends. CDR3 amino acids: CASRPGAGANVLTF. Here the CDR3 DNA reads TGTGCCAGTAGACCCGGTGCTGGGGCCAACGTCCTGACTTTC.

This clone was detected only a few times. This sequence joins TRBV5-8 and TRBJ1-5; D ambiguous. The germline CDR1 and CDR2 sequences are SGHTS and YDEGEE. There are 13 residues in the CDR3. V gave up 2 bases and J gave up 2 bases, with 5 bases separating them. In DNA, the CDR3 is TGTGCCAGCAGCTTTGGAGGCAATCAGCCCCAGCATTTT. Translated: CASSFGGNQPQHF.

The genes are TRBV6-1 and TRBJ2-7; a possible D gene is TRBD2 (8 bases). The V end was cut by 2 bases, the J end by 0 bases, with 14 bases between. The V gene's germline CDR1 is MNHNS and CDR2 SASEGT. This CDR3 has 16 residues. The CDR3 DNA sequence: TGTGCCAGCAGTGAATCGGGAGGGGGCAGCTCCTACGAGCAGTACTTC. Protein product: CASSESGGGSSYEQYF.

The chain links TRBV7-9 to TRBJ1-3; tentative D call: TRBD1 (5 bases). Germline CDR1 reads SEHNR; CDR2 reads FQNEAQ (reference sequence). Deletions cut 1 base from V and 2 bases from J, with 12 bases between. There are 16 residues in the CDR3. For the CDR3, the DNA is TGTGCCAGCAGCTTAGGATTGGGGCGAGCTGGAAACACCATATATTTT. Amino acid sequence: CASSLGLGRAGNTIYF.

The rearrangement joins TRBV19 to TRBJ1-1, with 7 bases that match TRBD1. The germline CDR1 and CDR2 sequences are LNHDA and SQIVND (reference sequence). V shed 4 bases, J shed 0 bases, and the junction held 5 bases outside the gene matches. CDR3 length equals 15 residues. The CDR3 nucleotides read TGTGCCAGTAGTACCCGACAGGGATTGAACACTGAAGCTTTCTTT. It yields the protein CASSTRQGLNTEAFF.

The chain employs TRBV5-1 and TRBJ1-2; D possibly corresponds to TRBD1 (6 bases). V lost 3 bases and J 4 bases, leaving 16 bases between the germline ends. From germline, CDR1 is SGHRS and CDR2 YFSETQ. The CDR3 length is 15 residues. The CDR3 DNA follows: TGCGCCAGCAGCTCGGGGGGCTTCCCCTCCTATGGCTACACCTTC. Translation: CASSSGGFPSYGYTF.

This clone was counted between two and nine times. The rearrangement links TRBV21-1 to TRBJ1-3. TRBV21-1 constitutes a pseudogene. The CDR3 sequence is 16 residues long. This chain's CDR3 is CASSKFLREAGNTIYF. CDR3 coding DNA: TGTGCCAGCAGCAAATTCTTGAGGGAAGCTGGAAACACCATATATTTT.

The V gene is TRBV9, the J gene TRBJ2-2, with 9 nucleotides matching TRBD1. Trimming cost V 3 bases and J 3 bases; bases outside gene matches: 6. Germline lookup yields CDR1 SGDLS and CDR2 YYNGEE. This CDR3 has 16 residues. The CDR3 bases are TGTGCCAGCAGCGAACAGGGGGCGCGGGACACCGGGGAGCTGTTTTTT. Translated, it gives CASSEQGARDTGELFF. The full variable domain, with the rest looked up from reference TRBV9 and TRBJ2-2, is DSGVTQTPKHLITATGQRVTLRCSPRSGDLSVYWYQQSLDQGLQFLIQYYNGEERAKGNILERFSAQQFPDLHSELNLSSLELGDSALYFCASSEQGARDTGELFFGEGSRLTVL.

This clone was found a few times. This CDR3 reads CASTPPGTGGGELFF. Written as DNA, the CDR3 is TGTGCCAGCACTCCCCCCGGGACAGGGGGCGGGGAGCTGTTTTTT. The chain uses TRBV6-5 and TRBJ2-2; 11 bases align to TRBD1. The V and J ends lost 7 bases and 7 bases, in that order; junction bases with no gene match: 8. In germline, CDR1 is MNHEY, CDR2 SVGAGI. The CDR3 has 15 residues.

The CDR3 DNA reads TGTGCCAGCAGTTACTCCAGGGTTGAGGAAAAACTGTTTTTT. It yields the protein CASSYSRVEEKLFF. The chain is built from TRBV6-6 and TRBJ1-4, with D maybe TRBD1 (5 bases). Germline CDR1 MNHNY, CDR2 SVGAGI (reference sequence). The CDR3 consists of 14 residues. The V and J ends lost 0 bases and 8 bases respectively, with 10 bases between them.

The J gene is TRBJ2-7, the V gene TRBV9, with 7 bases aligning to TRBD2. The ends lost 3 bases at V and 2 bases at J; junction bases unmatched: 8. Germline V gives CDR1 SGDLS, CDR2 YYNGEE. There are 15 residues in the CDR3. CDR3 nucleotides: TGTGCCAGCAGCGCCGGGACTACGTTAACCTACGAGCAGTACTTC. Translation gives CASSAGTTLTYEQYF.

This chain connects TRBV12-3 or TRBV12-4 to TRBJ1-3; no definite D call. The length of the CDR3 is 13 residues. V was cut by 6 bases and J by 0 bases, with 6 bases left in between. For the CDR3, the DNA is TGTGCCAGCAGGTCCAGCTCTGGAAACACCATATATTTT. It is translated as CASRSSSGNTIYF.

The chain combines TRBV7-9 with TRBJ2-1; tentatively, D is TRBD1 (5 bases). Germline V gives CDR1 SEHNR, CDR2 FQNEAQ (reference sequence). V lost 1 base and J 7 bases, leaving 14 bases between the germline ends. CDR3 size: 15 residues. In nucleotides, the CDR3 is TGTGCCAGCAGCTTAGTCAGGGCCTCAACTAATGAGCAGTTCTTC. It specifies CASSLVRASTNEQFF.